This TCR beta chain originates from a study of cytomegalovirus exposure and HLA in healthy donors. General study points: What was likely a sequencing artifact was a cluster of highly shared sequence variants.

Nominally healthy donors were sampled, though unrecorded immune exposures were likely. Looked up from germline, CDR1 is MNHEY and CDR2 is SVGAGI. The CDR3 sequence is 16 residues long. V lost 0 bases to trimming and J lost 7 bases, with 19 bases between them. With regard to this clone: Its target is unknown.

PCR involved 60 Vbeta and 13 Jbeta primers. The data were produced by immunoSEQ multiplex PCR, yet TCRdb's version contains in-frame clones alone and is incomplete. The sample lists under 120,000 clones, 70% seen once, with under 13% in the top ten. The clonotype comes from a man aged 40-50 years in good health and CMV-seropositive. Sequencing was carried out using PBMCs. The chain is built from TRBV6-5 and TRBJ2-7; possibly TRBD2 for D (7 bases). For the CDR3, the DNA is TGTGCCAGCAGTTACTCTGGGGGGGCCAGGGCGTGGGAGCAGTACTTC. Protein: CASSYSGGARAWEQYF.